This T cell receptor beta chain is drawn from a study of T cells in Graves' hyperthyroidism and ophthalmopathy. Across the study: Upon initial diagnosis and before any treatment, peripheral blood was collected.

Amplified TCR beta CDR3 regions derived from RNA transcripts. The TCR CDR3 was amplified in a first-round RT-PCR using the HTBI primer set. One entry per CDR3 protein, called by TCRdb with MiXCR from the multiplex PCR reads. The table lists 620,000 or so distinct CDR3 sequences, roughly 15% of them singletons. This CDR3 is 14 amino acids long. Trimming cost V 6 bases and J 1 base, with 12 bases left between them. CDR1 and CDR2 (germline): MNHNS, SASEGT. The TCR comes from a woman aged 45-65 years with Graves' ophthalmopathy. This rearrangement joins TRBV6-1 to TRBJ1-1; tentatively, D is TRBD1 (6 bases). The material sequenced was blood. The CDR3: CASRAGTKNTEAFF. CDR3 DNA sequence: TGTGCCAGCAGGGCCGGGACAAAGAACACTGAAGCTTTCTTT.